Described below is a single TCR beta chain sequence and its context. What it binds is unknown. This specimen belongs to a study of cytomegalovirus exposure and HLA in healthy donors. Study findings and constraints: High sensitivity and specificity were reportedly achieved when the classifier diagnosed cytomegalovirus status. TCR beta V segments were, for the most part, productive about 87% or about 30% of the time in an earlier analysis.

PCR used 60 Vbeta primers and 13 Jbeta primers. The table came from immunoSEQ multiplex PCR; TCRdb's copy has only in-frame clones and leaves some out. The table includes approximately 150,000 clones, about two thirds detected once. The sample consisted of PBMCs. This clonotype was sampled from a woman in her twenties or thirties in good health and CMV-seronegative.

CDR3 amino acids: CASTGDRYEQYF. CDR3 coding DNA: TGCGCCAGTACGGGGGACAGGTACGAGCAGTACTTC. The chain is built from TRBV5-1 and TRBJ2-7; 8 positions match TRBD1. With 8 bases clipped from V and 4 bases from J, the junction kept 5 bases outside the gene matches. The germline V gene encodes CDR1 SGHRS and CDR2 YFSETQ. The CDR3 is 12 amino acids.